This T cell receptor beta chain derives from a study of T cell clones after liver transplantation. Study background: Until 12-24 months post-transplant, subjects got standard immunosuppression and no induction. Draws occurred before transplant, before withdrawal, and after complete or failed withdrawal.

Sequencing used immunoSEQ multiplex PCR; TCRdb keeps in-frame clones, though not all of them. This table has more than 20,000 clones, approximately 93% appearing once. CDR3 length: 17 residues. The V segment lost 11 bases and the J segment 2 bases; nucleotides outside the gene matches: 18. Germline CDR1 reads SNHLY; CDR2 reads FYNNEI. Of note for this clone: The antigen remains unidentified.

Regarding the study as a whole: Compared with third party-reactive sequences, donor-reactive ones declined more, independent of withdrawal success.

The receptor was derived from a human patient who received a liver transplant. Some T cells here may be from the graft donor. Sequences were derived from CD8+ T cells from blood, sampled approximately 27 months after liver transplant. The chain uses TRBV2 and TRBJ2-3, with 8 bases identical to TRBD2. CDR3 sequence: CAVRDIGTREPTDTQYF. In nucleotides, the CDR3 is TGTGCCGTCAGGGACATCGGGACTAGGGAACCCACAGATACGCAGTATTTT.